The 10 T cell receptor beta chains listed next were all sequenced from one sample in a study of blood T cell repertoires in COVID-19. The data were produced by immunoSEQ multiplex PCR, yet TCRdb's version contains in-frame clones alone and is incomplete. The sample yields 68,000 or so clones, 85% to 90% seen once. Sequences were obtained from peripheral blood. The source of these receptors is a man in his forties or fifties with active COVID-19.

The chain joins TRBV6-2 or TRBV6-3 to TRBJ1-3; D is perhaps TRBD1 (5 bases). Germline CDR1 MNHEY, CDR2 SVGEGT. This CDR3 has 19 residues. The ends were cut back, 6 bases at V and 2 bases at J, with 26 bases in the middle. In DNA form, the CDR3 reads TGTGCCAGCAGCCCCCAGGTGGGGGGATTCCGGAAAGCTGGAAACACCATATATTTT. Its translation: CASSPQVGGFRKAGNTIYF.

The rearrangement uses TRBV19 and TRBJ2-7, with D possibly being TRBD1 (5 bases). The CDR3 has 13 amino acids. CDR1 is LNHDA and CDR2 is SQIVND in the germline V gene (reference sequence). V lost 8 bases and J lost 0, with 11 bases in between. The CDR3 nucleotides read TGTGCCAGTCGACCAGGGAACTCCTACGAGCAGTACTTC. Protein product: CASRPGNSYEQYF.

CDR3 loop: CASSLRTSGKQFF. CDR3 bases: TGTGCCAGCAGTTTGAGGACTAGCGGTAAGCAGTTCTTC. The chain joins TRBV12-3 or TRBV12-4 to TRBJ2-1; the match to TRBD2 covers 10 bases. Unmatched junction bases numbered 4, after V lost 3 bases and J lost 11 bases. The CDR3 totals 13 residues.

V is TRBV27 and J is TRBJ1-6; D unresolved. In germline, CDR1 is MNHEY, CDR2 SMNVEV (reference sequence). This CDR3 spans 15 amino acids. V was clipped by 6 bases and J by 9 bases, with 18 bases between them. Here the CDR3 reads CASSHLDQSGSPLHF. The DNA of the CDR3 is TGTGCCAGCAGCCACCTAGACCAATCTGGTTCACCCCTCCACTTT.

The CDR3: CASSPPTGSYEQYF. The DNA of the CDR3 is TGTGCCAGCTCACCACCGACGGGCTCCTACGAGCAGTACTTC. V gene TRBV18 combines with J gene TRBJ2-7; D gene uncertain. V was clipped by 0 bases and J by 0 bases, with 6 bases between them. This CDR3 region has 14 residues. CDR1 and CDR2 (germline): KGHSH, LQKENI.

This clone was found a few times. The chain employs TRBV9 and TRBJ2-7; no clear D. CDR3 length: 14 amino acids. Germline values: CDR1 SGDLS, CDR2 YYNGEE. The ends were cut back, 0 bases at V and 2 bases at J, with 9 bases in the middle. The CDR3 nucleotides are TGTGCCAGCAGCGTAGGATGGAGTGCCTACGAGCAGTACTTC. It yields the protein CASSVGWSAYEQYF.

This clone was seen just once. The CDR3 DNA follows: TGTGCCAGCAGTTACCAGCCCGGACAGGGGGGTTACAATGAGCAGTTCTTC. Residues: CASSYQPGQGGYNEQFF. J is TRBJ2-1 and V is TRBV6-2 or TRBV6-3, with 10 bases lining up with TRBD1. Looked up from germline, CDR1 is MNHEY and CDR2 is SVGEGT. CDR3 length equals 17 residues. V lost 2 bases to trimming and J lost 4 bases; unmatched junction nucleotides: 8.

V is TRBV6-5 and J is TRBJ2-1, with a tentative D call TRBD2 (7 bases). CDR3 length equals 16 residues. Germline V lookup: CDR1 MNHEY, CDR2 SVGAGI. V was pared by 2 bases and J by 3 bases, with 14 bases between. This CDR3 is CASSYGRGTHYNEQFF. The CDR3 DNA is TGTGCCAGCAGTTACGGGCGGGGGACACACTACAATGAGCAGTTCTTC.

The rearrangement joins TRBV28 to TRBJ1-2, with TRBD1 matching over 8 bases. CDR3 length equals 15 residues. V shed 4 bases, J shed 4 bases, and the junction held 8 bases outside the gene matches. Germline V gives CDR1 MDHEN, CDR2 SYDVKM. CDR3 protein: CASSSNSGGAYGYTF. The CDR3, as DNA: TGTGCCAGCAGTTCGAACTCAGGGGGCGCCTATGGCTACACCTTC.

J is TRBJ1-1 and V is TRBV9; D is unresolved. The CDR3 sequence is 14 residues long. In germline, CDR1 is SGDLS, CDR2 YYNGEE. V lost 5 bases, J lost 1 base, and 12 bases lay in between. CDR3 in amino acids: CASSVSGENTEAFF. CDR3 in DNA: TGTGCCAGCAGTGTCTCGGGAGAGAACACTGAAGCTTTCTTT.